Sequencing of this T cell receptor (beta chain) was carried out in a study of identical twins. Study outcomes and limitations: Fewer insertions were carried by abundant cord blood beta clonotypes, but none was seen in memory repertoires. Out-of-frame sharing of TCR alpha in monozygotic twins was underestimated by models.

The germline V gene encodes CDR1 MNHEY and CDR2 SVGAGI. The CDR3 contains 16 residues. The J segment lost 5 bases and the V segment lost 3 bases, leaving 11 bases of the junction unmatched. Turning to this clonotype: Its specificity is not known.

Through template switching, a universal primer site was introduced, and the cDNA contained unique molecular identifiers. TCRdb independently ran MiXCR on the 5' RACE reads; one entry per CDR3 protein. The table records approximately 680,000 distinct CDR3 sequences, around 7.5% of them present only once. This same sample was also part of a study on yellow fever vaccine responses in identical twins.

The TCR sequence derives from a woman under 30 in good health. Sequencing was carried out using PBMCs. This chain links TRBV6-5 with TRBJ2-7; 9 positions agree with TRBD2. The CDR3 coding sequence is TGTGCCAGCAGTTATGGTGGGGCGGGAGGGCCCAACGAGCAGTACTTC. It translates to CASSYGGAGGPNEQYF.